The text below deals with one T cell receptor beta chain. This clonotype was counted many times. There is no known antigen for this receptor. No qualities accompany the bases; no much larger clone lies one base away. PBMCs were isolated by Ficoll-Paque density gradient centrifugation. The sample belongs to a study of T-cell memory formation after mild COVID-19 (dated by TCRdb to the early 2020s). Regarding the study in general: Most TCR sequence clusters were specific to one of the two donors. In a couple of donors, T-cell clones that expanded and contracted after mild COVID-19 were tracked by sequencing TCRalpha and TCRbeta repertoires over time. Two young, previously healthy adult volunteers made up the cohort, one male and one female. Here is what the overall study found, with its caveats: Some responding clones were detected in pre-infection memory, which suggested that pre-existing cross-reactive memory T cells had joined the SARS-CoV-2 response. From day 15 to 85, contracting clones showed balanced CD4/CD8 phenotypes, whereas a second wave of clones that expanded from day 15 to 37 leaned towards CD4+. The study covered only a couple of mild cases, and larger cohorts including severe cases with pre-infection samples were considered necessary. The second-wave clones that peaked on day 37 were not confirmed to be SARS-CoV-2 specific. Contracting CD4+ clones appeared mostly in the CM and EM memory subsets, whereas CD8+ clones were enriched in EMRA.

For sequencing, an Illumina NovaSeq 6000 was employed. TCRalpha and TCRbeta cDNA libraries were constructed by 5'RACE with constant-segment primers, with sample barcodes and unique molecular identifiers being introduced. Trizol reagent was used to extract RNA from every sample. Libraries were amplified in two PCR steps, with a second sample barcode and Illumina TruSeq adapters added in the second step. Libraries were sequenced on an Illumina NovaSeq with 2 x 150 bp paired-end reads. The authors processed their data as follows. Demultiplexing of reads and collapsing into UMI-guided consensus sequences were performed with migec v1.2.7. Using mixcr v2.1.11, UMI consensuses were aligned to TRA and TRB V and J templates and then assembled into clonotypes. Clonotypes were classified as expanded or contracted when called significant by both edgeR and NoisET, with noise models trained on biological replicates. For edgeR calls, a false discovery rate-adjusted p below 0.01 and a log2 fold-change threshold of 1 were applied. PCA with hierarchical clustering of max-normalized trajectories of the 1000 most abundant clonotypes was used as exploratory dynamics analysis. The CD4 or CD8 phenotype of responding clones was assigned using the separately sequenced CD4+ and CD8+ repertoires. TCRdb applied fastp at Q25 and MiXCR to the public reads, then kept only in-frame beta chains. Records with the same CDR3 protein are collapsed into one entry carrying the most frequent genes and DNA. In this record, the V and J calls reflect TCRdb's handling and not the investigators' own analysis. The sample records about 130,000 distinct CDR3 sequences, less than 6.5% of which are singletons. Over 2% of the sample is in the top ten clones.

The germline ends are 15 bases apart after V is trimmed by 5 bases and J by 2 bases. According to the germline V gene, CDR1 reads SGHTA and CDR2 reads FQGTGA. The CDR3 covers 15 residues, taking in both the cysteine and the phenylalanine. CDR3 DNA is the only sequence kept; it has 45 bases, read in frame from the first base. The chain couples TRBV7-3 to TRBJ1-2, with the D gene call left open. Sequencing was performed on PBMCs or a T cell subset sorted from them (not recorded which). The sequence came from an adult woman who had mild COVID-19 (a few samples of this study predate the infection). The sample titles of this study are shuffled in the database, so cell type and time point are left out; the donor was told from shared clones. Read as DNA, the sequence is TGTGCCAGCAGCATCAGTCCGGGTTCCAACTATGGCTACACCTTC. This yields the protein CASSISPGSNYGYTF.